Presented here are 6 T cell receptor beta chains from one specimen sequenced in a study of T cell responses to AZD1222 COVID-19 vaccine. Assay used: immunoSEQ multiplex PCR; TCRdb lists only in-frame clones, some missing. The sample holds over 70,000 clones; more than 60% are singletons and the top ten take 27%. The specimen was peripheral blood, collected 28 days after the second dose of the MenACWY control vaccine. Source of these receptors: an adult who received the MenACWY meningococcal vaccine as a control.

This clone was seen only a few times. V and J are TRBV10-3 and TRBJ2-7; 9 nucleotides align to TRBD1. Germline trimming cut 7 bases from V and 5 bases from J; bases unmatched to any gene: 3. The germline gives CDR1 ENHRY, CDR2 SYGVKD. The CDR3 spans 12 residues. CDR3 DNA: TGTGCCATCAAGGGACAGGGCGACGAGCAGTACTTC. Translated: CAIKGQGDEQYF.

CDR3 coding DNA: TGCGCCAGCAGCTTGGACAGCCCCTACGAGCAGTACTTC. Translated, it gives CASSLDSPYEQYF. This chain links TRBV5-1 with TRBJ2-7; D is unresolved. Trimming left V 0 bases short and J 2 bases short, with 6 bases between. In germline, CDR1 is SGHRS, CDR2 YFSETQ. CDR3 length: 13 amino acids.

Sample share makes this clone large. The CDR3 spells CASSLGGTGGIEQFF. DNA of the CDR3: TGTGCCAGTAGTTTGGGGGGGACAGGGGGAATTGAGCAGTTCTTC. The chain has TRBV19 and TRBJ2-1, with 11 bases aligning to TRBD1. Germline V gene lookup returns CDR1 LNHDA and CDR2 SQIVND (reference sequence). The CDR3 is 15 residues long. V lost 5 bases, J lost 9 bases, and 9 bases stayed unmatched.

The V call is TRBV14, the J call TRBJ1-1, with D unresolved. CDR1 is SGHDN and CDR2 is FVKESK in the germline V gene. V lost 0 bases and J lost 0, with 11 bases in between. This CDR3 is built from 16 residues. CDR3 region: CASSQDLGVVNTEAFF. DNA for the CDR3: TGTGCCAGCAGCCAAGACCTTGGGGTGGTGAACACTGAAGCTTTCTTT.

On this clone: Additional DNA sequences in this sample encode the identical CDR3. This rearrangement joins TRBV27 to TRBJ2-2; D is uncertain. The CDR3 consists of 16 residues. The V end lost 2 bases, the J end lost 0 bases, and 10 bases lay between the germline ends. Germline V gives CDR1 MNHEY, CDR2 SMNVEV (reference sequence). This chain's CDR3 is CASSLLGFANTGELFF. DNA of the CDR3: TGTGCCAGCAGTTTACTGGGCTTCGCGAACACCGGGGAGCTGTTTTTT.

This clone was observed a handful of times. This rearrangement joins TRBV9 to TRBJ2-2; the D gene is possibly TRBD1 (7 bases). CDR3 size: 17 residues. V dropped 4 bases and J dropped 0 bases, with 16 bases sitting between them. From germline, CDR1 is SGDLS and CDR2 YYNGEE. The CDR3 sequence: CASSSRGTDANTGELFF. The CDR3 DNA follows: TGTGCCAGCAGCTCCCGGGGGACAGACGCGAACACCGGGGAGCTGTTTTTT.